This is a list of T cell receptor beta chains from one sample in a study of blood T cell repertoires in COVID-19. TCRdb's copy holds only in-frame clones and misses some; the assay was immunoSEQ multiplex PCR. Of about 210,000 clones listed, 88% are singletons. The sample taken for sequencing was peripheral blood. Source of these receptors: a man aged 65 to 85 with acute or convalescent COVID-19. Each CDR3 is given with its conserved first and last residue.

v_call: TRBV5-1
j_call: TRBJ2-3
cdr3_aa: CASSSPGTDSDTQYF

v_call: TRBV6-5
j_call: TRBJ2-7
cdr3_aa: CASRPGLAGAYEQYF

v_call: TRBV7-2
j_call: TRBJ1-1
cdr3_aa: CASSLDRKSYEAFF

v_call: TRBV18
j_call: TRBJ1-3
cdr3_aa: CASSPRTGSSSGNTIYF

v_call: TRBV9
j_call: TRBJ1-6
cdr3_aa: CASSVVGTGESPLHF

v_call: TRBV11-2
j_call: TRBJ1-1
cdr3_aa: CASSPRSYRGEAFF

v_call: TRBV10-3
j_call: TRBJ1-1
cdr3_aa: CAISDHRANTEAFF

v_call: TRBV4-1
j_call: TRBJ1-5
cdr3_aa: CASSQDGDLHNQPQHF

v_call: TRBV11-3
j_call: TRBJ2-2
cdr3_aa: CASSLGQGGQAGELFF

v_call: TRBV19
j_call: TRBJ2-2
cdr3_aa: CAPRGTGELFF

v_call: TRBV27
j_call: TRBJ2-4
cdr3_aa: CASSSGGGTKRNIQYF

v_call: TRBV7-3
j_call: TRBJ2-1
cdr3_aa: CASSPDRGSYNEQFF

v_call: TRBV25-1
j_call: TRBJ2-1
cdr3_aa: CASTGGTPSSYNEQFF

v_call: TRBV5-1
j_call: TRBJ2-5
cdr3_aa: CASRRQGLGETQYF

v_call: TRBV28
j_call: TRBJ1-4
cdr3_aa: CASSLFGGDEKLFF

v_call: TRBV2
j_call: TRBJ2-2
cdr3_aa: CASSEQGVNTGELFF

v_call: TRBV2
j_call: TRBJ2-1
cdr3_aa: CASSELGGATWNEQFF

v_call: TRBV19
j_call: TRBJ2-7
cdr3_aa: CASSQSGTSYEQYF

v_call: TRBV7-2
j_call: TRBJ2-1
cdr3_aa: CASSLEGQGFRGQFF

v_call: TRBV19
j_call: TRBJ1-1
cdr3_aa: CASSITSRGAAAVF

v_call: TRBV14
j_call: TRBJ2-2
cdr3_aa: CASSSSGYTGELFF

v_call: TRBV7-3
j_call: TRBJ2-6
cdr3_aa: CASSLGTTGANVLTF

v_call: TRBV19
j_call: TRBJ1-1
cdr3_aa: CASSPAGRTEAFF

v_call: TRBV6-5
j_call: TRBJ2-7
cdr3_aa: CASSKAGETYEQYF

v_call: TRBV28
j_call: TRBJ1-1
cdr3_aa: CAIQTGTNTEAFF

v_call: TRBV9
j_call: TRBJ2-1
cdr3_aa: CASSRSTSYNEQFF

v_call: TRBV24-1
j_call: TRBJ2-1
cdr3_aa: CATSDSTGGQVNEQFF

v_call: TRBV19
j_call: TRBJ1-1
cdr3_aa: CASIYGTLSGNTEAFF

v_call: TRBV14
j_call: TRBJ2-5
cdr3_aa: CASSQVGLAGGAPRETQYF

v_call: TRBV18
j_call: TRBJ1-2
cdr3_aa: CASSPGEIANYGYTF

v_call: TRBV5-5
j_call: TRBJ1-2
cdr3_aa: CASSALDRTYRDYGYTF

v_call: TRBV5-4
j_call: TRBJ2-1
cdr3_aa: CASSLTSNEQFF

v_call: TRBV5-1
j_call: TRBJ2-1
cdr3_aa: CASSLFGQGVVVNEQFF

v_call: TRBV5-4
j_call: TRBJ1-1
cdr3_aa: CASSVVHLRGEAFF

v_call: TRBV9
j_call: TRBJ1-3
cdr3_aa: CASSVQGGNTIYF

v_call: TRBV6-5
j_call: TRBJ2-1
cdr3_aa: CASTRAGVGDEQFF